Following are 23 T cell receptor beta chains from one sample sequenced in a study of cytomegalovirus exposure and HLA in healthy donors. Assay: immunoSEQ multiplex PCR; the TCRdb copy retains only in-frame clones and omits some. The table records 150,000 to 200,000 clones, around nine tenths of them present only once. The sequencing input was PBMCs. These receptors were collected from a woman aged 30 to 39 in good health and CMV-seronegative.

The chain uses TRBV2 and TRBJ2-5; D uncertain. The CDR3 is made up of 11 amino acids. Germline V lookup: CDR1 SNHLY, CDR2 FYNNEI. V was clipped by 4 bases and J by 5 bases, with 5 bases between them. The CDR3 DNA is TGTGCCAGCAGTGGGAGTGAGACCCAGTACTTC. The encoded protein is CASSGSETQYF.

The rearrangement uses TRBV4-1 and TRBJ2-7; D gene ambiguous. V lost 0 bases, J lost 3 bases, and 12 bases lay in between. Germline V gives CDR1 MGHRA, CDR2 YSYEKL. CDR3 length: 15 amino acids. The CDR3 reads CASSQEGQAFYEQYF. As DNA, the CDR3 is TGCGCCAGCAGCCAAGAAGGCCAGGCCTTCTACGAGCAGTACTTC.

The chain combines TRBV19 with TRBJ1-5, with 9 bases that match TRBD1. CDR3 length equals 16 residues. The germline gives CDR1 LNHDA, CDR2 SQIVND (reference sequence). Trimming cost V 5 bases and J 3 bases; bases outside gene matches: 8. The CDR3 DNA reads as TGTGCCAGTAGTCGATGGGGACAGGGCTCCAATCAGCCCCAGCATTTT. Translated, it gives CASSRWGQGSNQPQHF.

The rearrangement joins TRBV18 to TRBJ2-2, with a tentative D call TRBD2 (6 bases). CDR3 length equals 16 residues. V dropped 3 bases and J dropped 7 bases, with 18 bases sitting between them. Germline lookup yields CDR1 KGHSH and CDR2 LQKENI. The DNA for the CDR3 is TGTGCCAGCTCACCTACCCGGGACTCACTTTACGGGGAGCTGTTTTTT. Translating it yields CASSPTRDSLYGELFF.

The V gene is TRBV1, the J gene TRBJ2-7; the DNA was not compared with TRBD1, the D call given in the table. TRBV1 is recorded as a pseudogene. The CDR3 totals 16 residues. The CDR3 nucleotides are TGCACCAGCAGCCAAGAAGTGGACAGGGACTCCTACGAGCAGTACTTC. It codes for CTSSQEVDRDSYEQYF.

The chain couples TRBV6-6 to TRBJ1-2, with D perhaps TRBD1 (6 bases). CDR3 length: 13 residues. Looked up from germline, CDR1 is MNHNY and CDR2 is SVGAGI (reference sequence). The germline V and J ends were trimmed by 2 bases and 5 bases, with 9 bases remaining between them. For the CDR3, the DNA is TGTGCCAGCAGTTACATTACAGGGTATGGCTACACCTTC. This sequence encodes CASSYITGYGYTF.

V gene TRBV6-5 combines with J gene TRBJ1-1, with D possibly TRBD1 on 6 matching bases. CDR1 is MNHEY, CDR2 SVGAGI, per germline. The CDR3 length is 13 residues. The ends were cut back, 8 bases at V and 4 bases at J, with 14 bases in the middle. The CDR3 loop is CASSPNRVTEAFF. The CDR3 DNA reads as TGTGCCAGCTCTCCGAACAGGGTCACTGAAGCTTTCTTT.

This clone showed up just a few times. The rearrangement uses TRBV6-1 and TRBJ2-2; D is ambiguous. Germline CDR1 is MNHNS and CDR2 is SASEGT. The CDR3 length is 13 residues. The V and J ends lost 6 bases and 3 bases respectively, with 8 bases between them. The CDR3 nucleotides are TGTGCCAGCAGCCCCCGGTACACCGGGGAGCTGTTTTTT. Translation gives CASSPRYTGELFF.

The rearrangement uses TRBV2 and TRBJ2-1, with TRBD1 matching over 9 bases. Germline V gene lookup returns CDR1 SNHLY and CDR2 FYNNEI. This CDR3 has 18 residues. V lost 0 bases, J lost 5 bases, and 11 bases stayed unmatched. DNA for the CDR3: TGTGCCAGCAGTGAAGCGCCACCGGGACAGGGTTGGCACAATGAGCAGTTCTTC. Translation gives CASSEAPPGQGWHNEQFF.

V gene TRBV10-3 combines with J gene TRBJ2-2, with 7 bases identical to TRBD1. Germline trimming cut 5 bases from V and 0 bases from J; bases unmatched to any gene: 6. The germline V gene encodes CDR1 ENHRY and CDR2 SYGVKD. CDR3 length: 16 amino acids. The CDR3, as DNA: TGTGCCATCAGTTACGGGGACAGTGCGAACACCGGGGAGCTGTTTTTT. It encodes CAISYGDSANTGELFF.

The rearrangement links TRBV9 to TRBJ1-2, with 11 bases lining up with TRBD1. The ends lost 5 bases at V and 8 bases at J; junction bases unmatched: 20. The CDR3 runs to 18 residues. Germline CDR1 reads SGDLS; CDR2 reads YYNGEE. The CDR3 protein is CASRETTGTGGSGCGYTF. The CDR3 DNA reads as TGTGCCAGCAGGGAAACTACCGGGACAGGGGGATCAGGCTGCGGCTACACCTTC.

The rearrangement uses TRBV9 and TRBJ1-4; D gene uncertain. CDR1 and CDR2 from the germline V gene are SGDLS and YYNGEE. The CDR3 extends over 15 amino acids. The V gene lost 0 bases and the J gene lost 5 bases, with 11 bases spanning the gap. This CDR3 reads CASSVGWSGNEKLFF. As DNA, the CDR3 is TGTGCCAGCAGCGTAGGTTGGTCCGGGAATGAAAAACTGTTTTTT.

The J gene is TRBJ1-1, the V gene TRBV6-1; D call uncertain. In germline, CDR1 is MNHNS, CDR2 SASEGT. The CDR3 runs 13 residues. Trimming removed 4 bases at V and 0 bases at J, with 6 bases between. CDR3 amino acids: CASSVEVNTEAFF. CDR3 in DNA: TGTGCCAGCAGTGTGGAGGTGAACACTGAAGCTTTCTTT.

This chain links TRBV4-1 with TRBJ2-7; 10 bases are shared with TRBD1. This CDR3 is built from 14 residues. Germline V gives CDR1 MGHRA, CDR2 YSYEKL. Germline trimming cut 2 bases from V and 6 bases from J; bases unmatched to any gene: 4. CDR3 sequence reads: CASSQIGQGGEQYF. The CDR3, as DNA: TGCGCCAGCAGCCAAATCGGACAGGGGGGCGAGCAGTACTTC.

The chain couples TRBV13 to TRBJ1-1; no firm D call. The CDR3 is made up of 15 amino acids. V gave up 5 bases and J gave up 1 base, with 14 bases separating them. Germline V lookup: CDR1 PRHDT, CDR2 FYEKMQ (reference sequence). CDR3 DNA: TGTGCCAGCAGCCCTTCCCCGGGAGGGAACACTGAAGCTTTCTTT. It yields the protein CASSPSPGGNTEAFF.

This chain joins TRBV27 and TRBJ1-6; D may be TRBD1 (6 bases). The CDR3 covers 13 residues. V dropped 6 bases and J dropped 10 bases, with 13 bases sitting between them. From germline, CDR1 is MNHEY and CDR2 SMNVEV (reference sequence). The CDR3 region has the DNA TGTGCCAGCAGAGGGGGTTATCGCTCACCCCTCCACTTT. It is translated as CASRGGYRSPLHF.

The chain links TRBV6-1 to TRBJ2-2; D uncertain. The CDR3 contains 15 residues. Germline V gene data show CDR1 as MNHNS and CDR2 as SASEGT. V lost 3 bases and J 2 bases, leaving 10 bases between the germline ends. The CDR3 sequence is CASSERRANTGELFF. The CDR3 DNA sequence: TGTGCCAGCAGTGAGCGCCGCGCAAACACCGGGGAGCTGTTTTTT.

The V and J genes are TRBV6-1 and TRBJ2-5; D is possibly TRBD2 (7 bases). Germline values: CDR1 MNHNS, CDR2 SASEGT. This CDR3 spans 12 amino acids. Trimming stripped 9 bases from V and 2 bases from J, with 10 bases between. The CDR3 loop is CASGRGQETQYF. The CDR3 DNA is TGTGCCAGTGGGAGGGGGCAAGAGACCCAGTACTTC.

The chain employs TRBV9 and TRBJ1-3, with D uncertain. V lost 3 bases, J lost 2 bases, and 3 bases lay in between. The CDR3 extends over 12 amino acids. Germline V gene lookup returns CDR1 SGDLS and CDR2 YYNGEE. CDR3 coding DNA: TGTGCCAGCAGCGGCGCTGGAAACACCATATATTTT. It specifies CASSGAGNTIYF.

This chain uses TRBV27 with TRBJ1-1; a possible D gene is TRBD1 (6 bases). V dropped 5 bases and J dropped 4 bases, with 14 bases sitting between them. Germline V lookup: CDR1 MNHEY, CDR2 SMNVEV (reference sequence). This CDR3 has 14 amino acids. CDR3 sequence reads: CASSLSRGSTEAFF. The CDR3 DNA is TGTGCCAGCAGTCTGTCCAGGGGTAGCACTGAAGCTTTCTTT.

This chain joins TRBV19 and TRBJ1-6, with 10 positions matching TRBD1. Germline V CDR1 and CDR2: LNHDA, SQIVND (reference sequence). Trimming at V came to 5 bases and at J to 7 bases, leaving 8 bases not matched to a gene. There are 16 residues in the CDR3. The CDR3 region is CASSVHRDRGNSPLHF. CDR3 DNA sequence: TGTGCCAGTAGTGTACACCGGGACAGGGGCAATTCACCCCTCCACTTT.

The chain has TRBV11-2 and TRBJ2-7; TRBD2 matches at 10 bases. The CDR3 is 17 residues long. Germline V CDR1 and CDR2: SGHAT, FQNNGV. J was trimmed by 3 bases and V by 6 bases; bases with no gene match: 14. CDR3 nucleotide sequence: TGTGCCAGCAGTCATAGGGGGGAGCGGGGGGGATACTACGAGCAGTACTTC. Translation: CASSHRGERGGYYEQYF.

The chain has TRBV6-5 and TRBJ2-7; TRBD1 aligns across 7 bases. After removal of 6 bases from V and 0 bases from J, the junction contained 5 bases not matched to a gene. Per the germline V gene, CDR1 is MNHEY and CDR2 is SVGAGI. CDR3 length: 14 amino acids. CDR3 in DNA: TGTGCCAGCAGGAAAGACAGGGTCTCCTACGAGCAGTACTTC. Encoded protein: CASRKDRVSYEQYF.